This record covers a single T cell receptor (beta chain). Its specificity is not known. The data were obtained in a study of cytomegalovirus exposure and HLA in healthy donors. General observations from the study: Per a later analysis, HLA-associated TCR beta chains showed more clonal expansion than other, equally common TCR beta chains. Generally TCR sequences proved uncommon, though certain public TCRs appeared in numerous donors. In a later analysis, at a false discovery rate of 0.05, about 15,000 TCR beta sequences were associated with HLA alleles.

13 Jbeta primers and 60 Vbeta primers were used for the PCR. The protocol was immunoSEQ multiplex PCR, while the TCRdb copy is restricted to in-frame clones and leaves out a portion. The sample lists more than 130,000 clones, around 76% occurring once. Trimming took 3 bases from V and 3 from J; bases not matched to a gene: 10. Germline V gives CDR1 MDHEN, CDR2 SYDVKM. The CDR3 sequence is 16 residues long. The sequencing input was PBMCs. The chain employs TRBV28 and TRBJ2-5; TRBD2 matches at 7 bases. This sequence originates from a young man in good health and CMV-seronegative. In nucleotides, the CDR3 is TGTGCCAGCAGTTTTTGGGCACTAGCGAGTGAAGAGACCCAGTACTTC. Translated, it gives CASSFWALASEETQYF.